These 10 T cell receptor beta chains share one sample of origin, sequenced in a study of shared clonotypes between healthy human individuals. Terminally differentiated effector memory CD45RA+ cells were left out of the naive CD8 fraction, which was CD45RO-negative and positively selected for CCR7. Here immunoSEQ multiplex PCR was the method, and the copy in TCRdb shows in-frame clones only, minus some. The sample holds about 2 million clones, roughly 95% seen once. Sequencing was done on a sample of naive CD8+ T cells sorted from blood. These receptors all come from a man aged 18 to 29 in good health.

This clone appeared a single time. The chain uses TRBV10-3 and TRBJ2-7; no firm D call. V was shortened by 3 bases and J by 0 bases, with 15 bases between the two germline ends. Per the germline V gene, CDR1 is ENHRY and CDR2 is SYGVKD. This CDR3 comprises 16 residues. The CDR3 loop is CAISDVAGRSSYEQYF. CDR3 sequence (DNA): TGTGCCATCAGTGACGTAGCTGGAAGGAGCTCCTACGAGCAGTACTTC.

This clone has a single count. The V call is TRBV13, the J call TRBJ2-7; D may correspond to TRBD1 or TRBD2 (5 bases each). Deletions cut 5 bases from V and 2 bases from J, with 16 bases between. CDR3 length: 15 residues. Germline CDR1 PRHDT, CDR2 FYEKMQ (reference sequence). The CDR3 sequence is CASSPARDGTYEQYF. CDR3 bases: TGTGCCAGCAGCCCCGCCCGGGACGGGACCTACGAGCAGTACTTC.

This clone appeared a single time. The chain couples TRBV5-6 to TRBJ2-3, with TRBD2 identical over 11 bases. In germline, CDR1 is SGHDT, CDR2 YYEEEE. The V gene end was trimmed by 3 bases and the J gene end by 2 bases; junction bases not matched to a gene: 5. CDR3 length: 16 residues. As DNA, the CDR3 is TGTGCCAGCAGCTGGGAGACTAGCGGGGTCACAGATACGCAGTATTTT. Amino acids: CASSWETSGVTDTQYF.

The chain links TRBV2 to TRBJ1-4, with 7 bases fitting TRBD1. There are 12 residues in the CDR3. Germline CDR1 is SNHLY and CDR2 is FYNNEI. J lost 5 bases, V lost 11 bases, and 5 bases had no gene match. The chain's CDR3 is CACEQGNEKLFF. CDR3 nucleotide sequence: TGTGCCTGCGAACAGGGGAATGAAAAACTGTTTTTT. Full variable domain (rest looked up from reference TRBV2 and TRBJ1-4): EPEVTQTPSHQVTQMGQEVILRCVPISNHLYFYWYRQILGQKVEFLVSFYNNEISEKSEIFDDQFSVERPDGSNFTLKIRSTKLEDSAMYFCACEQGNEKLFFGSGTQLSVL.

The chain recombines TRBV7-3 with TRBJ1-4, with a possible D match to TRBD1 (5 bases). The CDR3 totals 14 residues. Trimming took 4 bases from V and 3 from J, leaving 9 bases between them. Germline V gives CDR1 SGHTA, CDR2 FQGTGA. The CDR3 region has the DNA TGTGCCAGCAGCTCGACAGAGTCTAATGAAAAACTGTTTTTT. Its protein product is CASSSTESNEKLFF. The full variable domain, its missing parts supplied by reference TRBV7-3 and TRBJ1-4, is GAGVSQTPSNKVTEKGKYVELRCDPISGHTALYWYRQSLGQGPEFLIYFQGTGAADDSGLPNDRFFAVRPEGSVSTLKIQRTERGDSAVYLCASSSTESNEKLFFGSGTQLSVL.

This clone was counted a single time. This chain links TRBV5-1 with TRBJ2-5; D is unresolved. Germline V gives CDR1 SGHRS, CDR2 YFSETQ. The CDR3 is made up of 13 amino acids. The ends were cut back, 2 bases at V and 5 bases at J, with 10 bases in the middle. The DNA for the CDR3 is TGCGCCAGCAGCTTAAACTTGCTGGAGACCCAGTACTTC. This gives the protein CASSLNLLETQYF.

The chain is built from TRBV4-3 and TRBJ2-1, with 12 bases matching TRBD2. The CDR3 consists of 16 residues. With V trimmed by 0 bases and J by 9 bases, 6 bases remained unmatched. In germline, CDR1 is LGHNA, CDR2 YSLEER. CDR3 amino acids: CASSQESGLAGFEQFF. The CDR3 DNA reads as TGCGCCAGCAGCCAAGAAAGTGGACTAGCGGGATTTGAGCAGTTCTTC.

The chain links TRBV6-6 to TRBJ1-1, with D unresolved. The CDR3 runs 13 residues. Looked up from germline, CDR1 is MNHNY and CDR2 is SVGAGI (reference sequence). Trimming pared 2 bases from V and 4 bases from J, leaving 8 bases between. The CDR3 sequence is CASSYPRATEAFF. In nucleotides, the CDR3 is TGTGCCAGCAGTTACCCACGAGCCACTGAAGCTTTCTTT.

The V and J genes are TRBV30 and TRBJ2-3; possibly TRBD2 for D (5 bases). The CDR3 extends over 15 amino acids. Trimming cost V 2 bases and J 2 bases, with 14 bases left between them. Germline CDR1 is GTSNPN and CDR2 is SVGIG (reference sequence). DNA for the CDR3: TGTGCCTGGAGTAGGACTGGATATCCCACAGATACGCAGTATTTT. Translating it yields CAWSRTGYPTDTQYF.

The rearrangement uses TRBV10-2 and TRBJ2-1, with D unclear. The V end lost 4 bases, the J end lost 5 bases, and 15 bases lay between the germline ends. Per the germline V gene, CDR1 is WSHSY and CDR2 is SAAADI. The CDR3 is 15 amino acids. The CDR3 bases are TGCGCCAGCAGTGCTGGCGGCCCCCGGGACAATGAGCAGTTCTTC. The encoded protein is CASSAGGPRDNEQFF.